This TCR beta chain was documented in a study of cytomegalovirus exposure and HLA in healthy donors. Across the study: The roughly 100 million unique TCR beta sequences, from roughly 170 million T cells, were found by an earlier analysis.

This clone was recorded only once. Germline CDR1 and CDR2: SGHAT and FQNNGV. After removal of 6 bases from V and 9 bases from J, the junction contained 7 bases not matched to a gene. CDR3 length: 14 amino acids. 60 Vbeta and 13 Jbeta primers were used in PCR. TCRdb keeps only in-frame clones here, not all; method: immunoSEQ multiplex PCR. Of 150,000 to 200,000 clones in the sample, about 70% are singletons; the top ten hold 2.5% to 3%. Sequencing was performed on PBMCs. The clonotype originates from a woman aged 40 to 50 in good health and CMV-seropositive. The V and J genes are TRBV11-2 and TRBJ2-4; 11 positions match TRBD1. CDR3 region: CASRLGTGGSIQYF. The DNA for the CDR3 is TGTGCCAGCAGACTCGGGACAGGGGGGAGCATTCAGTACTTC.